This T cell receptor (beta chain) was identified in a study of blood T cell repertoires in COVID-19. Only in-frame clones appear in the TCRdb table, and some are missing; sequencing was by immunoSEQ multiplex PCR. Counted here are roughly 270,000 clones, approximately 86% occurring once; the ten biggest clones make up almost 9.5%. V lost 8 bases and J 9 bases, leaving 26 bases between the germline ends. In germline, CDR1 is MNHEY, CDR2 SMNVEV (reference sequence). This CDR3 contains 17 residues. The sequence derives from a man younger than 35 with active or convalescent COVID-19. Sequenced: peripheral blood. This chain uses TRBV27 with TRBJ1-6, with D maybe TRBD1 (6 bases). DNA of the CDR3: TGTGCCAGCCCTGAAGGACAGCGGGACGTGTTGGCTTCACCCCTCCACTTT. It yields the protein CASPEGQRDVLASPLHF.